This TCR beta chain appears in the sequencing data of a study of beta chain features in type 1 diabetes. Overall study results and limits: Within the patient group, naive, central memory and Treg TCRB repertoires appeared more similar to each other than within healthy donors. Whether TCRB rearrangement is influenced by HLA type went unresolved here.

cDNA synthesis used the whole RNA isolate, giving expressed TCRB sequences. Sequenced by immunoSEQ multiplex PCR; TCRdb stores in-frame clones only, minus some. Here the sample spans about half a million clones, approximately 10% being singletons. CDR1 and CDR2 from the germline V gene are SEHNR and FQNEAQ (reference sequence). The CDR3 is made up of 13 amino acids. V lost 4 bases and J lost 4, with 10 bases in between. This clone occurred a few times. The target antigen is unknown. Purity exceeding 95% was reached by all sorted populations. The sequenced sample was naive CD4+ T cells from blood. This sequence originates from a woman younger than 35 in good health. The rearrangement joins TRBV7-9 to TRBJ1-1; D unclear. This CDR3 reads CASSYSTSTEAFF. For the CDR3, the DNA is TGTGCCAGCAGCTATTCGACGAGCACTGAAGCTTTCTTT.